The 27 T cell receptor beta chains given below trace back to one sample, sequenced in a study of cytomegalovirus exposure and HLA in healthy donors. Vbeta (60) and Jbeta (13) primers were used in the PCR. Sequencing was performed with immunoSEQ multiplex PCR; in TCRdb, only in-frame clones are kept and a portion is missing. This table has about 140,000 clones, over 70% appearing once. The sequenced sample consisted of PBMCs. Receptors originate from a male donor in good health and CMV-seronegative.

This clone appeared a few times. The rearrangement uses TRBV7-3 and TRBJ1-1; D gene uncertain. V was clipped by 4 bases and J by 1 base, with 13 bases between them. Germline lookup yields CDR1 SGHTA and CDR2 FQGTGA. The CDR3 length is 15 residues. In nucleotides, the CDR3 is TGTGCCAGCAGCTCCGACGTCGGGTCGAACACTGAAGCTTTCTTT. Residues: CASSSDVGSNTEAFF. Supplemented by reference TRBV7-3 and TRBJ1-1, the full variable domain reads GAGVSQTPSNKVTEKGKYVELRCDPISGHTALYWYRQSLGQGPEFLIYFQGTGAADDSGLPNDRFFAVRPEGSVSTLKIQRTERGDSAVYLCASSSDVGSNTEAFFGQGTRLTVV.

In this sample, this clone turned up once. J is TRBJ2-7 and V is TRBV10-3; 11 bases fit TRBD2. Germline V gene sequence: CDR1 ENHRY, CDR2 SYGVKD. J gave up 6 bases and V 4 bases, and 8 bases lay outside the gene matches. This CDR3 comprises 15 residues. The chain's CDR3 is CAISVLAGGPGEQYF. DNA for the CDR3: TGTGCCATCAGTGTCCTAGCGGGAGGTCCGGGCGAGCAGTACTTC.

The V and J genes are TRBV30 and TRBJ1-5; 7 positions agree with TRBD1. This CDR3 region has 15 residues. With 3 bases clipped from V and 6 bases from J, the junction kept 11 bases outside the gene matches. Germline V CDR1 and CDR2: GTSNPN, SVGIG (reference sequence). The CDR3 spells CAWSPGRQGPQPQHF. As DNA, the CDR3 is TGTGCCTGGAGCCCCGGGAGACAGGGACCTCAGCCCCAGCATTTT.

Comment on this clone: The germline gene is not matched at one end of the junction; a read error may be the cause. The chain joins TRBV7-6 to TRBJ2-7, with 10 bases identical to TRBD2. The germline CDR1 and CDR2 sequences are SGHVS and FNYEAQ. This CDR3 spans 16 amino acids. CDR3 bases: TGTGCCAGCAGCATAGCCCTAGCGGGAGCTGGGAACGAGCAGTACTTC. Translating gives CASSIALAGAGNEQYF.

The chain uses TRBV18 and TRBJ2-7; D is uncertain. V was pared by 4 bases and J by 0 bases, with 13 bases between. CDR1 and CDR2 from the germline V gene are KGHSH and LQKENI. The CDR3 is 15 amino acids. CDR3 sequence (DNA): TGTGCCAGCTCACTGGCACAGTGGGTCTCCTACGAGCAGTACTTC. Translation gives CASSLAQWVSYEQYF.

About this clone itself: The junction departs from the called germline gene at one end, perhaps through a read error. The gene calls are TRBV29-1 and TRBJ1-2; 7 positions match TRBD1. Germline CDR1 SQVTM, CDR2 ANQGSEA. The CDR3 contains 14 residues. The CDR3 DNA is TGCAGCGTTGAAATAAGGGGGCGAGCCCCTGGCTACCCCTTC. Translated: CSVEIRGRAPGYPF.

The chain links TRBV5-1 to TRBJ2-3; 9 nucleotides line up with TRBD2. Germline trimming cut 6 bases from V and 4 bases from J; bases unmatched to any gene: 6. There are 14 residues in the CDR3. Germline V gene lookup returns CDR1 SGHRS and CDR2 YFSETQ. The CDR3 sequence: CASTVVAGADTQYF. DNA of the CDR3: TGCGCCAGCACGGTGGTAGCGGGAGCAGATACGCAGTATTTT.

This clone was seen only once. The chain recombines TRBV18 with TRBJ1-2, with D unclear. Germline V gives CDR1 KGHSH, CDR2 LQKENI. CDR3 length: 13 amino acids. The germline V and J ends were trimmed by 0 bases and 10 bases, with 12 bases remaining between them. The CDR3 DNA reads as TGTGCCAGCTCACCACCGCGGCCAGCCTACTACACCTTC. Translated, it gives CASSPPRPAYYTF.

This sequence joins TRBV5-6 and TRBJ2-5; 9 nucleotides align to TRBD1. The J call may be mistaken, given a closer DNA end match to TRBJ2-7. The CDR3 has 14 amino acids. Germline CDR1 is SGHDT and CDR2 is YYEEEE. CDR3 DNA sequence: TGTGCCAGCAGCCCGGGGACAGGGAACTACGAGCAGTACTTC. It specifies CASSPGTGNYEQYF.

The chain joins TRBV4-1 to TRBJ2-7; the match to TRBD2 covers 11 bases. The V segment lost 0 bases and the J segment 7 bases; nucleotides outside the gene matches: 8. CDR1 and CDR2 from the germline V gene are MGHRA and YSYEKL. The CDR3 loop spans 16 amino acids. The CDR3 DNA is TGCGCCAGCAGCCAAGATAGCGGGAGGGCCTCCCCGGAGCAGTACTTC. Translated: CASSQDSGRASPEQYF.

This clone was recorded only once. The V gene is TRBV19, the J gene TRBJ1-1, with D possibly being TRBD1 (6 bases). Germline V lookup: CDR1 LNHDA, CDR2 SQIVND (reference sequence). Trimming cost V 7 bases and J 0 bases, with 15 bases left between them. CDR3 size: 15 residues. Written as DNA, the CDR3 is TGTGCCAGTAATGGGCTGGACAGCTTGAACACTGAAGCTTTCTTT. Protein product: CASNGLDSLNTEAFF.

V is TRBV19 and J is TRBJ2-1, with 16 bases fitting TRBD2. The CDR3 is 18 residues long. The germline gives CDR1 LNHDA, CDR2 SQIVND (reference sequence). V lost 2 bases and J lost 6; bases outside the gene matches: 7. Here the CDR3 reads CASSIQGGLAGGPNEQFF. Written as DNA, the CDR3 is TGTGCCAGTAGTATACAGGGGGGACTAGCGGGAGGGCCCAATGAGCAGTTCTTC.

Only one count was recorded for this clone. At one end the junction does not follow the germline gene, possibly because of a read error. The same CDR3 is also encoded by other DNA sequences in this sample. This chain joins TRBV5-1 and TRBJ2-1; D may be TRBD1 (5 bases). In germline, CDR1 is SGHRS, CDR2 YFSETQ. The CDR3 has 16 residues. The CDR3 loop is CASSLETALLGNEQFF. The CDR3 bases are TGCGCCAGCAGCTTGGAGACAGCCCTTCTGGGCAATGAGCAATTCTTC.

J is TRBJ1-3 and V is TRBV19, with D hard to call. The CDR3 extends over 17 amino acids. Germline V gene sequence: CDR1 LNHDA, CDR2 SQIVND (reference sequence). Trimming took off 5 bases at V and 0 bases at J, with 17 bases between the two ends. The CDR3 loop is CASSLRGDRASGNTIYF. As DNA, the CDR3 is TGTGCCAGTAGTCTCCGGGGAGATCGAGCCTCTGGAAACACCATATATTTT.

The chain recombines TRBV15 with TRBJ2-3; the match to TRBD2 covers 7 bases. This CDR3 has 17 residues. With 0 bases clipped from V and 3 bases from J, the junction kept 9 bases outside the gene matches. Germline V gives CDR1 LNHNV, CDR2 YYDKDF (reference sequence). The CDR3 DNA sequence: TGTGCCACCAGCAGAGATCTGGGCGGGAGAGAAACAGATACGCAGTATTTT. Translation gives CATSRDLGGRETDTQYF.

The chain uses TRBV5-6 and TRBJ2-7; 7 positions agree with TRBD1. Germline CDR1 SGHDT, CDR2 YYEEEE. The trim removed 0 bases at V and 7 bases at J, leaving 7 bases unmatched. The CDR3 runs 14 residues. CDR3 in amino acids: CASSLVQGHGEQYF. In DNA form, the CDR3 reads TGTGCCAGCAGCTTGGTACAGGGGCATGGAGAGCAGTACTTC.

The rearrangement joins TRBV27 to TRBJ1-1; TRBD1 matches at 8 bases. The CDR3 sequence is 14 residues long. Germline CDR1 MNHEY, CDR2 SMNVEV (reference sequence). V trimming: 6 bases; J trimming: 10 bases; junction bases outside the gene matches: 13. The CDR3 bases are TGTGCCAGCAGCCCAGGGGGCGCCGGCCGTAGAGCTTTCTTT. It yields the protein CASSPGGAGRRAFF.

The chain carries TRBV5-1 and TRBJ2-3; D unclear. Germline assignment: CDR1 SGHRS and CDR2 YFSETQ. V was shortened by 0 bases and J by 0 bases, with 5 bases between the two germline ends. The CDR3 contains 14 residues. The CDR3 bases are TGCGCCAGCAGCTTGGCTGAGAGCACAGATACGCAGTATTTT. It yields the protein CASSLAESTDTQYF.

The J gene is TRBJ1-2, the V gene TRBV27, with a tentative D call TRBD1 (6 bases). This CDR3 spans 15 amino acids. V lost 6 bases to trimming and J lost 2 bases, with 16 bases between them. The germline V gene has CDR1 MNHEY and CDR2 SMNVEV (reference sequence). CDR3 region: CASSRGQNYNYGYTF. CDR3 in DNA: TGTGCCAGCAGCAGAGGACAGAACTACAACTATGGCTACACCTTC.

This clone is a singleton in its sample. DNA of the CDR3: TGTGCCAGCAGCTTAATCTCCCTGTCGCCTAGCGGGGACACTCAGACCCAGTACTTC. As protein: CASSLISLSPSGDTQTQYF. The gene calls are TRBV7-3 and TRBJ2-5, with TRBD2 matching 9 bases. J gave up 6 bases and V 1 base, and 18 bases lay outside the gene matches. The CDR3 has 19 residues. Looked up from germline, CDR1 is SGHTA and CDR2 is FQGTGA.

This clone came up once. The V call is TRBV10-1, the J call TRBJ2-3; 7 bases are shared with TRBD2. This CDR3 region has 15 residues. J gave up 2 bases and V 4 bases, and 6 bases lay outside the gene matches. CDR1 is WNHNN, CDR2 SYGVQD, per germline (reference sequence). The CDR3 protein is CASSATSEFTDTQYF. DNA of the CDR3: TGCGCCAGCAGTGCTACTAGCGAATTCACAGATACGCAGTATTTT.

This chain connects TRBV7-2 to TRBJ2-7; TRBD1 is a possible D gene (5 bases). The CDR3 runs to 14 residues. V was pared by 3 bases and J by 2 bases, with 11 bases between. Germline V gene sequence: CDR1 SGHTA, CDR2 FQGNSA. In nucleotides, the CDR3 is TGTGCCAGCAGCTTCCGACAGAAAGCCTACGAGCAGTACTTC. Translating gives CASSFRQKAYEQYF.

The chain combines TRBV2 with TRBJ2-7, with 7 nucleotides matching TRBD1. V was pared by 5 bases and J by 6 bases, with 16 bases of the junction left unmatched. There are 16 residues in the CDR3. Per germline, CDR1 SNHLY and CDR2 FYNNEI. The chain's CDR3 is CASSTPRDRVYGEQYF. Written as DNA, the CDR3 is TGTGCCAGCAGTACCCCCCGAGACAGGGTTTATGGCGAGCAGTACTTC.

V is TRBV2 and J is TRBJ2-1; 11 bases are shared with TRBD2. CDR3 size: 13 residues. The V segment lost 10 bases and the J segment 4 bases; nucleotides outside the gene matches: 3. CDR1 SNHLY and CDR2 FYNNEI come from the germline V gene. The CDR3 sequence: CATTSGRYNEQFF. CDR3 bases: TGTGCCACAACTAGCGGGAGATACAATGAGCAGTTCTTC.

This chain links TRBV25-1 with TRBJ2-3, with unresolved D. Germline assignment: CDR1 MGHDK and CDR2 SYGVNS. The CDR3 sequence is 13 residues long. V lost 1 base to trimming and J lost 4 bases, with 6 bases between them. The CDR3 sequence: CASSEFQADTQYF. The CDR3 nucleotides read TGTGCCAGCAGTGAATTCCAGGCAGATACGCAGTATTTT.

The chain couples TRBV13 to TRBJ1-6; TRBD1 is a possible D gene (6 bases). From germline, CDR1 is PRHDT and CDR2 FYEKMQ (reference sequence). The length of the CDR3 is 14 residues. V was shortened by 3 bases and J by 9 bases, with 12 bases between the two germline ends. This CDR3 is CASSFGDKISPLHF. In DNA form, the CDR3 reads TGTGCCAGCAGCTTTGGGGACAAAATTTCACCCCTCCACTTT.

In nucleotides, the CDR3 is TGTGCCAGCAGCACCAGGAATTCACCCCTCCACTTT. It codes for CASSTRNSPLHF. V usage is TRBV5-6 and J usage is TRBJ1-6; D not resolved. The V end lost 4 bases, the J end lost 7 bases, and 6 bases lay between the germline ends. Germline CDR1 SGHDT, CDR2 YYEEEE. There are 12 residues in the CDR3.